This TCR beta chain was documented in a study of STAT5B mutations in CD4+ large granular lymphocyte leukemia. Sequencing was performed with immunoSEQ multiplex PCR; in TCRdb, only in-frame clones are kept and a portion is missing. This sample has about 36,000 clones, with around three quarters found just once. The CDR3 totals 14 residues. Per the germline V gene, CDR1 is SQVTM and CDR2 is ANQGSEA. With 2 bases removed from V and 2 bases from J, the gap between germline ends came to 10 bases. The chain joins TRBV29-1 to TRBJ2-1; unclear D gene. The TCR comes from a human donor in good health. Material: CD4+ T cells from blood buffy coats. CDR3 amino acids: CSVESGEAYNEQFF. CDR3 nucleotides: TGCAGCGTTGAATCGGGTGAGGCCTACAATGAGCAGTTCTTC.